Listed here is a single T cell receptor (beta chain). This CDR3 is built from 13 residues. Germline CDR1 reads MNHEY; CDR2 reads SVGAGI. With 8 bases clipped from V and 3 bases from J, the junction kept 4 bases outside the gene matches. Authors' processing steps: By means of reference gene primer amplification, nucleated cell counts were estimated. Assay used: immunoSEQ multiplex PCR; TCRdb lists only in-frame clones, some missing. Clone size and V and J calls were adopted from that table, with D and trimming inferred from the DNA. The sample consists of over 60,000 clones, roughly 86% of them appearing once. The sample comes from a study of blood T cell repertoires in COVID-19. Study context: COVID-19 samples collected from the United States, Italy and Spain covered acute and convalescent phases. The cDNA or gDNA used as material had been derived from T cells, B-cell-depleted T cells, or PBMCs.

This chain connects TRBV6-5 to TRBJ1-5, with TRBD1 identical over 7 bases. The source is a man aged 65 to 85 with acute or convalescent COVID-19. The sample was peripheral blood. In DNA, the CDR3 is TGTGCCAGCGGGACAGCGAACAATCAGCCCCAGCATTTT. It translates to CASGTANNQPQHF.